Sequencing of this T cell receptor (beta chain) was carried out in a study of shared clonotypes between healthy human individuals (dated by TCRdb to 2018 to 2020). Context from the whole study: A couple of women and a few men aged 18 to 49 years were included in the cohort. Per donor, three plates each were used for CD4 naive and CD4 memory, two for CD8 naive, and one for CD8 memory. The study deeply sequenced blood TCR repertoires of five healthy adults to estimate repertoire size and the extent of clonotype sharing between individuals. To increase sequencing depth and limit assay-specific biases, TCR repertoire library preparation and sequencing were carried out by different laboratories using diverse techniques. Between about 0.94 and 8.9 billion PBMCs per donor were obtained by leukapheresis. General conclusions and limits of the study: Rarefaction of sorted-subset datasets indicated incomplete sequencing despite the large sequencing depth. Compared with non-shared clonotypes, the clonotypes found in all four sorted-subset donors had higher generation probabilities. Naive subsets generally had larger estimated clonotype richness than memory subsets. Sampling was limited to blood, and TCR repertoires in tissue likely differ from TCR repertoires in blood. Because the study included a small number of donors, the genetic and exposure-history diversity represented was limited. Sharing across several donors was observed for approximately 5% of naive CD4, under 4% of naive CD8, 2.3% of memory CD4, and about 0.38% of memory CD8 clonotypes. Pairwise subsampling indicated that sequencing depth was expected to affect the degree of clonotype sharing among donors.

CDR1 SQVTM and CDR2 ANQGSEA are derived from the germline V gene. The CDR3 holds 15 amino acids from the cysteine to the phenylalanine. The only DNA kept is the CDR3, 45 bases in frame from the first base. At the junction V is shortened by 5 bases and J by 3 bases; bases outside the gene matches: 11. The sample holds many counts of this clone. Its antigen is not yet known. No per-base quality is available; no much larger clone lies one base away. Using the deep immunoSEQ assay, TCR CDR3 regions were amplified from genomic DNA by multiplex PCR. Extracted genomic DNA from each cell subset was distributed evenly across all wells of several immunoSEQ 96-well plates, and each plate was treated as a replicate. Each replicate PCR for sorted subsets received about 210 ng genomic DNA, equal to about 30,000 T cell genomes. The purified libraries were quantified using a Qubit 3.0 fluorometer, sized with a Bioanalyzer 2100, and then quantified again using the KAPA Library Quantification kit. A separate single-read 150-cycle Illumina NextSeq 550 flow cell was used to sequence each immunoSEQ 96-well plate. Regarding the original processing steps: Because the immunoSEQ output included only junctional sequences and no quality scores, the filtering could not be the same as the filtering used for full-length reads. Sequences were annotated with PyIR, a Python wrapper for IgBLAST v1.9, and V/J genes and CDR3 were assigned using IMGT germline references. Reads were removed for weak V/J assignments (E-value above 1e-6), missing CDR3, stop codons, out-of-frame junctions, or ambiguous translated residues. V3J clonotypes were defined by identical inferred V gene, J gene, and CDR3 amino acid sequence. Percentage overlap between repertoires was computed as shared unique clonotypes divided by the size of the smaller repertoire. Richness of each repertoire was evaluated using RTK rarefaction, the Chao1 estimator, and Recon v2.1 estimates of unobserved clonotypes. OLGA was used to compute generation probabilities for all TCRbeta clonotypes that the gDNA method yielded from four donors. The clones in this table, taken by TCRdb from immuneACCESS, are in-frame only. Not every clone is retained; where verified, under half of the shortfall comes from an unresolved V gene, and the cause of the rest is unknown. That table supplies the V and J calls and clone size; D and trimming were determined from the DNA. Present in this sample are a few hundred thousand clones, approximately 79% of which were seen just once. The ten top clones hold 10% of the sample.

The donors were healthy, HIV-negative adults who had no recently reported acute infections or vaccinations. Only Caucasian adults living in Nashville, Tennessee, USA were represented among the donors. CD4+ T cells were enriched through magnetic negative selection, after which naive cells were positively selected on CD45RA and the remaining negative fraction served as the memory subset. Blood was collected by leukapheresis, and PBMCs were isolated by Ficoll-Histopaque density gradient centrifugation and then cryopreserved in liquid nitrogen vapor phase. Analytical flow cytometry was used to check the purity and quantity of each magnetically sorted T cell population. From each sorted fraction, genomic DNA was isolated and quantified by UV absorbance on a Nanodrop 2000c.

Rearrangement joined TRBV29-1 to TRBJ2-5; TRBD2 agrees with 8 junctional bases. Sequencing input: memory CD4+ T cells sorted from blood. Per the publication, the cell subset or site label means: CD45RA-negative fraction. This receptor was taken from a man aged 30-40 years in good health. The nucleotides are TGCAGCGTTTTACGTTTGGCGGGACTAGAAGAGACCCAGTACTTC. Protein translation: CSVLRLAGLEETQYF.